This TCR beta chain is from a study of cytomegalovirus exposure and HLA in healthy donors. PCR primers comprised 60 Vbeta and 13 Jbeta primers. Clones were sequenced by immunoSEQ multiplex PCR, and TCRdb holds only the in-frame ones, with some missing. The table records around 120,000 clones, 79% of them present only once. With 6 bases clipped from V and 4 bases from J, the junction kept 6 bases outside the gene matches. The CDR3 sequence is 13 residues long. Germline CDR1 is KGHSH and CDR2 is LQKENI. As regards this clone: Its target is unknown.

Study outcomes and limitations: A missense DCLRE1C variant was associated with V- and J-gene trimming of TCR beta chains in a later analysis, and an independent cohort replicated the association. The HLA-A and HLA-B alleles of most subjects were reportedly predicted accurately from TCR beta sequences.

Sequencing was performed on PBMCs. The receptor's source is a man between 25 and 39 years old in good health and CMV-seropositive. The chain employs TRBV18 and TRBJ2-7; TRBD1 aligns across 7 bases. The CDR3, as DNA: TGTGCCAGCTCCCCGGGACAGACTTACGAGCAGTACTTC. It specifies CASSPGQTYEQYF.